The entry that follows covers one T cell receptor (beta chain) sequence. What it binds is not known. This entry comes from a study of OX40 agonist ivuxolimab in advanced cancers. Across the study: Patients' therapy was ivuxolimab, an antibody that acts as an agonist of OX40 (CD134). Whole-study results and caveats: Low clonal expansion, among the lowest seen, marked partial responders at 0.1-3.0 mg/kg. Expanded clones were, on average, more numerous among CD8+ T cells than CD4+. Part of the nonresponder group also had normalized T-cell clonal expansion that was low.

The CDR3 is 16 amino acids. V was pared by 0 bases and J by 1 base, with 4 bases of the junction left unmatched. Germline V gene sequence: CDR1 SGHDT, CDR2 YYEEEE. Sequencing used immunoSEQ multiplex PCR; TCRdb keeps in-frame clones, though not all of them. The sample has 55,000 to 80,000 clones; over 75% are singletons. The sequence came from an adult with an advanced solid tumor such as melanoma, head and neck, liver or kidney cancer. The rearrangement joins TRBV5-6 to TRBJ2-1; 7 bases are a match to TRBD1. The sequencing here drew on CD4+ or CD8+ T cells sorted from blood, taken in a trial of the OX40 agonist ivuxolimab. Here the CDR3 DNA reads TGTGCCAGCAGCTTGGAAAGGGGGCTGTCCTACAATGAGCAGTTCTTC. Residues: CASSLERGLSYNEQFF.